The sample holds one count of the clone carrying this T cell receptor (beta chain). The antigen is not known. This sample was included in a study of shared clonotypes between healthy human individuals. Study-wide results and caveats: Clonotypes that were shared across four donors made up around 5% of naive CD4 clonotypes.

Clones were read by immunoSEQ multiplex PCR, and TCRdb kept only the in-frame ones, dropping some. This table has around 2,000,000 clones, around 95% appearing once. The receptor was isolated from a man in his late teens or twenties in good health. Sequencing was performed on naive CD4+ T cells sorted from blood. Regarding subset: CD45RA+ positively selected.

The CDR3, as DNA: TGTGCCAGCAGCGTAATGGGACAGGGAACAGATACGCAGTATTTT. It translates to CASSVMGQGTDTQYF. The J gene is TRBJ2-3, the V gene TRBV9, with 9 bases aligning to TRBD1. V lost 1 base, J lost 3 bases, and 3 bases stayed unmatched. The germline gives CDR1 SGDLS, CDR2 YYNGEE. There are 15 residues in the CDR3.